These 17 T cell receptor beta chains originate from one sample sequenced in a study of T cell responses to AZD1222 COVID-19 vaccine. Only in-frame clones appear in the TCRdb table, and some are missing; sequencing was by immunoSEQ multiplex PCR. Of about 120,000 clones detected, roughly 88% appear once; the ten largest clones hold about 4.3%. The sequences come from peripheral blood, collected on day 0 of MenACWY control vaccination. The receptors were gathered from an adult in good health.

The V gene is TRBV21-1, the J gene TRBJ1-3; the table assigns TRBD1, which was not confirmed against the DNA. TRBV21-1 is assigned pseudogene status. The CDR3 length is 16 residues. CDR3 protein: CASSKAGPVSGNTIYF. CDR3 DNA: TGTGCCAGCAGCAAAGCGGGGCCAGTCTCTGGAAACACCATATATTTT.

V gene TRBV7-6 combines with J gene TRBJ2-2; 13 bases fit TRBD2. CDR3 size: 17 residues. The V gene end was trimmed by 1 base and the J gene end by 4 bases; junction bases not matched to a gene: 3. Germline V lookup: CDR1 SGHVS, CDR2 FNYEAQ. CDR3 sequence reads: CASSLGTSGRGTGELFF. The CDR3 DNA sequence: TGTGCCAGCAGCTTAGGGACTAGCGGGAGAGGCACCGGGGAGCTGTTTTTT.

This chain connects TRBV6-2 or TRBV6-3 to TRBJ2-5; D not certain. Between the trimmed V and J ends, which lost 3 bases and 4 bases, there was a span of 6 bases. The germline gives CDR1 MNHEY, CDR2 SVGEGT. The CDR3 covers 12 residues. This CDR3 reads CASSYYSETQYF. The DNA for the CDR3 is TGTGCCAGCAGTTATTACTCAGAGACCCAGTACTTC.

The chain employs TRBV6-5 and TRBJ1-4, with 7 bases identical to TRBD1. Germline CDR1 reads MNHEY; CDR2 reads SVGAGI. CDR3 length: 13 residues. Germline trimming cut 7 bases from V and 2 bases from J; bases unmatched to any gene: 1. This CDR3 is CASMTGTNEKLFF. The CDR3 DNA follows: TGTGCCAGCATGACAGGGACTAATGAAAAACTGTTTTTT.

The V and J genes are TRBV9 and TRBJ2-5, with D possibly being TRBD2 (5 bases). This CDR3 spans 15 amino acids. Trimming shortened V by 0 bases and J by 7 bases, and 16 bases separated the two germline ends. Germline V gene data show CDR1 as SGDLS and CDR2 as YYNGEE. CDR3 DNA: TGTGCCAGCAGCGTAGCCCTGACTCGTGGAGGGACCCAGTACTTC. The encoded protein is CASSVALTRGGTQYF. Full variable domain (rest looked up from reference TRBV9 and TRBJ2-5): DSGVTQTPKHLITATGQRVTLRCSPRSGDLSVYWYQQSLDQGLQFLIQYYNGEERAKGNILERFSAQQFPDLHSELNLSSLELGDSALYFCASSVALTRGGTQYFGPGTRLLVL.

This chain uses TRBV9 with TRBJ2-3; D may be TRBD2 (5 bases). Germline CDR1 is SGDLS and CDR2 is YYNGEE. The ends were cut back, 0 bases at V and 3 bases at J, with 14 bases in the middle. The CDR3 sequence is 16 residues long. CDR3 sequence reads: CASSVDGGPGTDTQYF. In DNA, the CDR3 is TGTGCCAGCAGCGTAGATGGCGGGCCCGGGACAGATACGCAGTATTTT. Drawing the rest from reference TRBV9 and TRBJ2-3, the complete variable domain is DSGVTQTPKHLITATGQRVTLRCSPRSGDLSVYWYQQSLDQGLQFLIQYYNGEERAKGNILERFSAQQFPDLHSELNLSSLELGDSALYFCASSVDGGPGTDTQYFGPGTRLTVL.

The chain is built from TRBV19 and TRBJ1-5; D is unresolved. The CDR3 runs to 15 residues. The V gene's germline CDR1 is LNHDA and CDR2 SQIVND (reference sequence). V lost 5 bases and J 4 bases, leaving 15 bases between the germline ends. For the CDR3, the DNA is TGTGCCAGTAGTTCGCCCCCCGACGGGAATCAGCCCCAGCATTTT. This sequence encodes CASSSPPDGNQPQHF.

The V and J genes are TRBV27 and TRBJ2-7; D remains ambiguous. Germline V gene data show CDR1 as MNHEY and CDR2 as SMNVEV (reference sequence). The V end was cut by 2 bases, the J end by 2 bases, with 19 bases between. The CDR3 sequence is 17 residues long. The CDR3 bases are TGTGCCAGCAGTTTAAGGACGTCAGGATCCGACACCTACGAGCAGTACGTC. Its protein is CASSLRTSGSDTYEQYV.

The V call is TRBV9, the J call TRBJ1-3; 8 positions match TRBD1. The CDR3 extends over 16 amino acids. Germline V gives CDR1 SGDLS, CDR2 YYNGEE. V was pared by 4 bases and J by 7 bases, with 13 bases of the junction left unmatched. CDR3 loop: CASSPLGTGNPNTIYF. The CDR3 region has the DNA TGTGCCAGCAGCCCACTCGGGACAGGCAATCCGAACACCATATATTTT.

This chain joins TRBV15 and TRBJ2-2; no clear D. Germline loops: CDR1 LNHNV, CDR2 YYDKDF (reference sequence). CDR3 length equals 17 residues. Trimming shortened V by 0 bases and J by 1 base, and 12 bases separated the two germline ends. The CDR3 spells CATSRDFRFQNTGELFF. Here the CDR3 DNA reads TGTGCCACCAGCAGAGACTTCAGGTTCCAGAACACCGGGGAGCTGTTTTTT. The full variable domain, in which reference TRBV15 and TRBJ2-2 provide the parts outside the CDR3, is DAMVIQNPRYQVTQFGKPVTLSCSQTLNHNVMYWYQQKSSQAPKLLFHYYDKDFNNEADTPDNFQSRRPNTSFCFLDIRSPGLGDTAMYLCATSRDFRFQNTGELFFGEGSRLTVL.

V gene TRBV29-1 combines with J gene TRBJ2-3; 12 nucleotides line up with TRBD2. This CDR3 has 15 residues. The junction had 6 bases not matched to a gene; V was cut back by 3 bases and J by 5 bases. In germline, CDR1 is SQVTM, CDR2 ANQGSEA. As DNA, the CDR3 is TGCAGCGTTGACGCGACTAGCGGGAGTCAAGATACGCAGTATTTT. It translates to CSVDATSGSQDTQYF.

The rearrangement links TRBV5-4 to TRBJ2-3; TRBD2 agrees at 9 bases. Germline V gene data show CDR1 as SGHNT and CDR2 as YYREEE (reference sequence). This CDR3 spans 16 amino acids. V shed 4 bases and J 5 bases; nucleotides not matched to a gene: 11. In DNA form, the CDR3 reads TGTGCCAGCAGCCTCGCGGGGGGGGGCCATGGAGATACGCAGTATTTT. It translates to CASSLAGGGHGDTQYF. The full variable domain, its missing parts supplied by reference TRBV5-4 and TRBJ2-3, is ETGVTQSPTHLIKTRGQQVTLRCSSQSGHNTVSWYQQALGQGPQFIFQYYREEENGRGNFPPRFSGLQFPNYSSELNVNALELDDSALYLCASSLAGGGHGDTQYFGPGTRLTVL.

This sequence joins TRBV6-5 and TRBJ1-2, with 12 bases fitting TRBD1. CDR1 is MNHEY, CDR2 SVGAGI, per germline. CDR3 length: 14 residues. With 5 bases clipped from V and 11 bases from J, the junction kept 9 bases outside the gene matches. CDR3 in DNA: TGTGCCAGCAGTAAGGGGGGACAGGGGGCTTTTTACACCTTC. It encodes CASSKGGQGAFYTF.

The sample holds one count of this clone. V and J are TRBV28 and TRBJ1-1; D is uncertain. The CDR3 has 11 amino acids. Trimming pared 1 base from V and 5 bases from J, leaving 2 bases between. CDR1 MDHEN and CDR2 SYDVKM come from the germline V gene. DNA of the CDR3: TGTGCCAGCAGTTTATCAACTGAAGCTTTCTTT. Translated: CASSLSTEAFF.

The chain joins TRBV24-1 to TRBJ1-5; no definite D call. There are 14 residues in the CDR3. Germline CDR1 KGHDR, CDR2 SFDVKD. The V and J ends lost 2 bases and 2 bases respectively, with 6 bases between them. The CDR3 bases are TGTGCCACCAGTGATTCCGGGGGCAATCAGCCCCAGCATTTT. Residues: CATSDSGGNQPQHF.

This clone has a single count. This chain connects TRBV6-5 to TRBJ1-5, with D perhaps matching TRBD1 (5 bases). The CDR3 loop spans 15 amino acids. Trimming cost V 2 bases and J 0 bases, with 8 bases left between them. Germline CDR1 is MNHEY and CDR2 is SVGAGI. The CDR3 DNA follows: TGTGCCAGCAGTTACAACAGGAATAGCAATCAGCCCCAGCATTTT. This encodes CASSYNRNSNQPQHF.

This rearrangement joins TRBV5-4 to TRBJ2-7, with TRBD2 matching over 8 bases. V was pared by 4 bases and J by 4 bases, with 10 bases of the junction left unmatched. This CDR3 is 15 amino acids long. Germline V gives CDR1 SGHNT, CDR2 YYREEE (reference sequence). The CDR3 DNA is TGTGCCAGCAGCAAGCCTGGGCCTAGCGGGTACGAGCAGTACTTC. This sequence encodes CASSKPGPSGYEQYF.